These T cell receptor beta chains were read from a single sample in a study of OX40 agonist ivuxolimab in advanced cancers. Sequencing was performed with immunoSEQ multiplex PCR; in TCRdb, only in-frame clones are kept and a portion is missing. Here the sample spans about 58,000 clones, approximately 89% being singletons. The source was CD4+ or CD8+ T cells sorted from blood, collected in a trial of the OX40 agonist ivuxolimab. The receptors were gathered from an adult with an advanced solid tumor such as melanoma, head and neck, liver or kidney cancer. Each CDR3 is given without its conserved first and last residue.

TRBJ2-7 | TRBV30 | AWSVGVREGDEQY
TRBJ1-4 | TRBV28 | ASSQDPLGKLF
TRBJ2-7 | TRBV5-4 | ASSGGTGEYEQY
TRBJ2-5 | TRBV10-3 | AISDLPEETQY
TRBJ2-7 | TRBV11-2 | ASMSRDRSRHEQY
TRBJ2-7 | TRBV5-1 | ASNNLQDYEQY
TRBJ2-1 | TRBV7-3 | ASSSTSDDNEQF
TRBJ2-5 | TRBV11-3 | ASSQGIQETQY
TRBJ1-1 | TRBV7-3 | ASSFGVDTEAF
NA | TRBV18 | ASSPSGTSDSTYEQY
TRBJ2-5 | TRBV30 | AWSADQETQY
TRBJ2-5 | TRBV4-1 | ASSQDIMSQETQY
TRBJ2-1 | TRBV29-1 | SVSPSGRINEQF
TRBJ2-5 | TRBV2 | ASSAIEYQETQY
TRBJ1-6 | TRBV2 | ASIERTGRHSPLH
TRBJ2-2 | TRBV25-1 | ASSDPGAGTGELF
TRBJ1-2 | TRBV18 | ASSPRESYGYT
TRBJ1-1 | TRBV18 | ASSSDRGNTEAF
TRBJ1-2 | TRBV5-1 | ASSLEADYGYT